The 21 T cell receptor gamma chains below were found in one sample sequenced in a study of Vδ1+ human thymocytes. Study-level points and caveats: Thymic TRG and TRD repertoires appeared highly polyclonal.

For these receptors, no antigen is known. Sequences come from RNA converted to cDNA by reverse transcription. Multiplex PCR used pooled V-gene forward primers and a constant-region reverse primer to amplify CDR3s. TCRdb re-called the multiplex PCR reads via CATT. The data show 6,000 to 7,000 gamma-chain clones, around two fifths seen once. The sample taken for sequencing was Vdelta1+ gamma-delta thymocytes from the thymus. The subset is: FACS-sorted CD3+ TCRalphabeta- TCRVdelta1+ TCRVdelta2- thymocytes. The source is a boy younger than two who had congenital heart surgery.

This clone was observed a handful of times. This CDR3 is also generated by other DNA sequences in the sample. This rearrangement joins TRGV5 to TRGJ1 or TRGJ2. The J gene, absent from TCRdb, was called here by matching the DNA to germline. CDR3 length: 15 amino acids. Per germline, CDR1 VINAFY and CDR2 YDVSNSKD. J gave up 0 bases and V 0 bases, and 5 bases lay outside the gene matches. The CDR3 region is CATWDRRGNYYKKLF. The DNA of the CDR3 is TGTGCCACCTGGGACAGGCGGGGGAATTATTATAAGAAACTCTTT.

By share, this clone ranks as large. V usage is TRGV3 and J usage is TRGJ1 or TRGJ2. Trimming took 0 bases from V and 7 from J; bases not matched to a gene: 3. The CDR3 covers 12 residues. Germline assignment: CDR1 VTNTFY and CDR2 YDVSTARD (reference sequence). The CDR3, as DNA: TGTGCCACCTGGGACAGGCCCTATAAGAAACTCTTT. Its protein product is CATWDRPYKKLF.

The chain is built from TRGV8 and TRGJ1 or TRGJ2. The J gene, missing from TCRdb, was assigned here through DNA to germline matching. Germline CDR1 is VENAVY and CDR2 is YDSYNSRV. The CDR3 contains 14 residues. With V trimmed by 0 bases and J by 3 bases, 5 bases remained unmatched. The CDR3 sequence: CATWDRGPYYKKLF. Here the CDR3 DNA reads TGTGCCACCTGGGATAGGGGACCTTATTATAAGAAACTCTTT.

The V gene was left uncalled, and the J gene is TRGJ1 or TRGJ2. The CDR3 consists of 13 residues. CDR3 nucleotide sequence: TGTGCCACCTGGGATGGGCCGAAGTATAAGAAACTCTTT. Amino acid sequence: CATWDGPKYKKLF.

The chain uses TRGV8 and TRGJ1 or TRGJ2. The V gene's germline CDR1 is VENAVY and CDR2 YDSYNSRV. Trimming took 1 base from V and 0 from J; bases not matched to a gene: 6. The CDR3 is 15 residues long. This chain's CDR3 is CATWDRSTNYYKKLF. In DNA, the CDR3 is TGTGCCACCTGGGATAGAAGTACGAATTATTATAAGAAACTCTTT.

As to this clone: A read error may account for a junction end that differs from germline. This chain joins TRGV5 and TRGJ1 or TRGJ2. The J gene, missing from TCRdb, was assigned here through DNA to germline matching. Germline V lookup: CDR1 VINAFY, CDR2 YDVSNSKD. The CDR3 extends over 16 amino acids. The chain's CDR3 is CATRDRPGGIYYKKLF. The CDR3 DNA reads TGTGCCACCCGGGACAGGCCGGGTGGAATTTATTATAAGAAACTCTTT.

V gene TRGV4 combines with J gene TRGJ1 or TRGJ2. Here the J gene was assigned by germline matching of the DNA, as TCRdb has none. V dropped 5 bases and J dropped 3; count of bases not matched to a gene: 4. This CDR3 has 12 amino acids. Germline CDR1 EGSTGY, CDR2 YDSYTSSV. CDR3 region: CATWVIYYKKLF. In DNA form, the CDR3 reads TGTGCCACCTGGGTGATTTATTATAAGAAACTCTTT.

V and J are TRGV8 and TRGJ1 or TRGJ2. Germline CDR1 is VENAVY and CDR2 is YDSYNSRV. After removal of 11 bases from V and 6 bases from J, the junction contained 10 bases not matched to a gene. This CDR3 region has 11 residues. This CDR3 reads CAIGYSYKKLF. In nucleotides, the CDR3 is TGTGCCATCGGGTATAGTTATAAGAAACTCTTT.

The V gene is TRGV3, the J gene TRGJ1 or TRGJ2. As TCRdb names no J gene, one was assigned here on the basis of a DNA match to germline. V shed 4 bases and J 3 bases; nucleotides not matched to a gene: 12. The CDR3 extends over 15 amino acids. Germline CDR1 is VTNTFY and CDR2 is YDVSTARD (reference sequence). DNA for the CDR3: TGTGCCACCTGGGATGCTGGCCCTAGTTATTATAAGAAACTCTTT. Translation: CATWDAGPSYYKKLF.

The chain combines TRGV8 with TRGJ1 or TRGJ2. Matching the DNA to germline supplied the J gene, which TCRdb does not give. The CDR3 has 11 amino acids. Per germline, CDR1 VENAVY and CDR2 YDSYNSRV. Trimming cost V 5 bases and J 5 bases; bases outside gene matches: 3. This CDR3 is CATWGNYKKLF. The CDR3, as DNA: TGTGCCACCTGGGGGAATTATAAGAAACTCTTT.

This clone was recorded once. The chain has TRGV3 and TRGJ1 or TRGJ2. TCRdb lists no J gene, so it was determined here by aligning the DNA to germline. Trimming removed 0 bases from V and 4 bases from J; junction bases left unmatched: 18. CDR1 is VTNTFY, CDR2 YDVSTARD, per germline (reference sequence). The CDR3 contains 18 residues. CDR3 loop: CATWDRLGCIGQYYKKLF. CDR3 nucleotide sequence: TGTGCCACCTGGGACAGGCTGGGCTGTATCGGTCAATATTATAAGAAACTCTTT.

The chain has TRGV4 and TRGJ1 or TRGJ2. TCRdb supplies no J gene; here it was assigned by aligning the nucleotide sequence to germline. Losses at the gene ends were 1 base for V and 3 bases for J; bases not matched to a gene: 6. Germline assignment: CDR1 EGSTGY and CDR2 YDSYTSSV. This CDR3 contains 14 residues. The CDR3 DNA is TGTGCCACCTGGGATGGAGCCCCTTATTATAAGAAACTCTTT. This encodes CATWDGAPYYKKLF.

The chain couples TRGV5 to TRGJ1 or TRGJ2. The J gene is absent in TCRdb and was assigned here via DNA matching to germline. Germline V gene data show CDR1 as VINAFY and CDR2 as YDVSNSKD. The CDR3 consists of 12 residues. V shed 3 bases and J 7 bases; nucleotides not matched to a gene: 6. CDR3: CATWDGLYKKLF. The CDR3 coding sequence is TGTGCCACCTGGGACGGTTTATATAAGAAACTCTTT.

Of note for this clone: A much larger clonotype is one base distant, so this may be a read error. The chain couples TRGV8 to TRGJ1 or TRGJ2. TCRdb records no J gene; here it was assigned by comparing the DNA to germline. This CDR3 spans 12 amino acids. The V gene's germline CDR1 is VENAVY and CDR2 YDSYNSRV. The ends lost 3 bases at V and 4 bases at J; junction bases unmatched: 3. CDR3 coding DNA: TGTGCCACCTGGGATGCGTATTATAAGAAACTCTTT. Amino acid sequence: CATWDAYYKKLF.

The chain uses TRGV8 and TRGJ1 or TRGJ2. The J gene comes from matching the DNA to germline here; TCRdb lacks it. This CDR3 comprises 12 residues. In germline, CDR1 is VENAVY, CDR2 YDSYNSRV. V lost 5 bases and J lost 1; bases outside the gene matches: 2. CDR3 amino acids: CATWVNYYKKLF. In DNA, the CDR3 is TGTGCCACCTGGGTTAATTATTATAAGAAACTCTTT.

The V gene went uncalled, while the J gene is TRGJ1 or TRGJ2. The CDR3 has 12 residues. CDR3 loop: CATFDGGYKKLF. CDR3 sequence (DNA): TGTGCCACCTTTGATGGCGGCTATAAGAAACTCTTT.

No V gene was called here, but the J gene is TRGJ1 or TRGJ2. This CDR3 has 13 amino acids. This CDR3 reads CATFDVLGYKKLF. Written as DNA, the CDR3 is TGTGCCACCTTTGATGTGCTTGGGTATAAGAAACTCTTT.

The V gene remains uncalled, whereas the J gene is TRGJ1 or TRGJ2. The CDR3 runs to 11 residues. This chain's CDR3 is CATLDLYKKLF. The DNA of the CDR3 is TGTGCCACCTTGGACCTCTATAAGAAACTCTTT.

On this clone itself: The junction does not match germline at one end; this may be a read error. The V gene is TRGV9, the J gene TRGJ1 or TRGJ2. The CDR3 runs to 13 residues. Germline V gene data show CDR1 as GITISATS and CDR2 as ISYDGTV (reference sequence). The CDR3 DNA follows: TGTGCCTTGTGGGAGGGCCTTTATCATAAGAAACTCTTT. This encodes CALWEGLYHKKLF.

This clone was detected a few times. The chain carries TRGV4 and TRGJ1 or TRGJ2. Germline CDR1 reads EGSTGY; CDR2 reads YDSYTSSV. The CDR3 runs to 13 residues. The trim removed 5 bases at V and 0 bases at J, leaving 4 bases unmatched. The chain's CDR3 is CATWAANYYKKLF. The CDR3 DNA reads as TGTGCCACCTGGGCCGCGAATTATTATAAGAAACTCTTT.

J is TRGJ1 or TRGJ2 and V is TRGV8. TCRdb is silent on the J gene; assignment here came from matching the DNA to germline. Trimming removed 1 base from V and 7 bases from J; junction bases left unmatched: 7. Germline CDR1 and CDR2: VENAVY and YDSYNSRV. The CDR3 sequence is 13 residues long. The CDR3 DNA sequence: TGTGCCACCTGGGATAGAGGAGGCTATAAGAAACTCTTT. Amino acid sequence: CATWDRGGYKKLF.